The sequence of this T cell receptor (beta chain) was determined in a study of cytomegalovirus exposure and HLA in healthy donors. The length of the CDR3 is 15 residues. V shed 5 bases, J shed 5 bases, and the junction held 11 bases outside the gene matches. Germline V gene sequence: CDR1 ENHRY, CDR2 SYGVKD. The PCR made use of 60 Vbeta and 13 Jbeta primers. TCRdb's copy holds only in-frame clones and misses some; the assay was immunoSEQ multiplex PCR. Counted here are fewer than 250,000 clones, 76% occurring once; the ten biggest clones make up around 0.63%. The chain employs TRBV10-3 and TRBJ2-7; 8 positions match TRBD2. The sequenced sample was PBMCs. This sequence originates from a man in his late teens or twenties in good health and CMV-seronegative. Here the CDR3 reads CAISTSGGWVDEQYF. The CDR3 DNA is TGTGCCATCAGTACGAGCGGGGGCTGGGTTGACGAGCAGTACTTC.